The rows below give T cell receptor beta chains drawn from one sample of a study of blood T cell repertoires in COVID-19. TCRdb keeps only in-frame clones here, not all; method: immunoSEQ multiplex PCR. This sample has 200,000 to 300,000 clones, with 75% to 85% found just once. The sequenced sample consisted of peripheral blood. These receptor sequences come from a woman older than 75 with COVID-19, enrolled during active disease. The CDR3 runs from the conserved cysteine through the conserved F or W.

V gene: TRBV6-2/TRBV6-3; J gene: TRBJ2-5; CDR3 protein: CASGRQGTAQETQYF
V gene: TRBV2; J gene: TRBJ2-5; CDR3 protein: CASSEHTTQETQYF
V gene: TRBV28; J gene: TRBJ1-5; CDR3 protein: CASSTGYQPQHF
V gene: TRBV5-1; J gene: TRBJ1-5; CDR3 protein: CASSYSGQKNQPQHF
V gene: TRBV9; J gene: TRBJ1-3; CDR3 protein: CASSVDLGNTIYF
V gene: TRBV28; J gene: TRBJ1-6; CDR3 protein: CASSSSRDRAHSPLHF
V gene: TRBV6-5; J gene: TRBJ2-5; CDR3 protein: CASKAGTKIGETQYF
V gene: TRBV7-9; J gene: TRBJ2-7; CDR3 protein: CASSSYGGAYEQYF
V gene: TRBV6-5; J gene: TRBJ1-2; CDR3 protein: CASSYSYGQTNYGYTF
V gene: TRBV18; J gene: TRBJ1-2; CDR3 protein: CASSPLDRPYGYTF
V gene: TRBV12-3/TRBV12-4; J gene: TRBJ1-2; CDR3 protein: CASSRLLEGYTF